A single count supports the clone carrying this T cell receptor beta chain. The antigen is not known. V was trimmed by 3 bases and J by 6 bases, leaving 9 bases between them. The CDR3 is 12 residues long. The germline V gene has CDR1 SGDLS and CDR2 YYNGEE. Data came from immunoSEQ multiplex PCR; TCRdb stores just in-frame clones and leaves some out. Of 80,000 to 95,000 clones listed, more than 85% were seen once; the top ten hold around 18%. The data were taken from a study of siplizumab effects on memory and regulatory T cells. Points from the study as a whole: Whether proliferating Tregs in siplizumab cultures suppress was not functionally confirmed. Naive T cells apparently outstripped memory cells in diversity and seemed major alloresponse contributors. On average, roughly 69% of mappable alloreactive CD4+ clones were Treg-derived under siplizumab, against 25% to 30% in controls.

J is TRBJ2-5 and V is TRBV9, with D uncertain. The TCR comes from a human donor in good health. The sample taken for sequencing was CD8+ T cells sorted from blood. CDR3 amino acids: CASSGESKTQYF. The CDR3, as DNA: TGTGCCAGCAGCGGAGAGTCTAAGACCCAGTACTTC.